This T cell receptor (beta chain) was recorded in a study of blood T cell repertoires in COVID-19. Unmatched junction bases numbered 11, after V lost 4 bases and J lost 11 bases. The CDR3 contains 15 residues. Germline V gene data show CDR1 as KGHDR and CDR2 as SFDVKD. Data came from immunoSEQ multiplex PCR; TCRdb stores just in-frame clones and leaves some out. The sample includes about 210,000 clones, around 80% seen only once; the top ten take 12%. This clone was found a few times. Sequencing was carried out using peripheral blood. The receptor was derived from a woman in her 40s with acute or convalescent COVID-19. This chain links TRBV24-1 with TRBJ2-3, with 10 bases matching TRBD2. The CDR3 DNA is TGTGCCACCAGTGAATCTGGTGCTAGCGGGAGAAGGCAGTATTTT. Translation: CATSESGASGRRQYF.